The rows below give T cell receptor beta chains drawn from one sample of a study of T-cell memory formation after mild COVID-19. TCRdb re-analysed the 5' RACE reads in MiXCR, keeping a single row per CDR3 protein. The sample yields around 340,000 distinct CDR3 sequences, about 15% seen once. Sequencing was carried out using PBMCs or a T cell subset sorted from them (not recorded which). The receptors originated from a man younger than 30 who had mild COVID-19 (a few samples of this study predate the infection). Cell type and time point are not known. CDR3s include the opening cysteine and the closing phenylalanine or tryptophan. D genes are given only for firm matches. Expanded clones are given a class, and other clones once, few, many or no size at all.

abundance	v_gene	d_gene	j_gene	CDR3aa	CDR3nt
.	TRBV28	.	TRBJ1-5	CASSWGGSTQPQHF	TGTGCCAGCAGTTGGGGGGGATCCACTCAGCCCCAGCATTTT
.	TRBV7-8	.	TRBJ2-5	CASSLVQDSLGETQYF	TGTGCCAGCAGCTTAGTACAGGACAGTCTAGGGGAGACCCAGTACTTC
.	TRBV5-1	.	TRBJ1-6	CASSGYDGPLHF	TGCGCCAGCAGCGGGTACGATGGACCCCTCCACTTT
few	TRBV29-1	.	TRBJ1-6	CSVSSGPTSPLHF	TGCAGCGTTTCTTCTGGACCAACCTCACCCCTCCACTTT
.	TRBV20-1	.	TRBJ2-3	CSANHGNTDTQYF	TGCAGTGCTAATCACGGTAACACAGATACGCAGTATTTT
.	TRBV5-1	.	TRBJ1-4	CASSLETGSNEKLFF	TGCGCCAGCAGCTTGGAAACCGGTTCCAATGAAAAACTGTTTTTT
.	TRBV12-3/TRBV12-4	.	TRBJ2-7	CASSPHKTYEQYF	TGTGCCAGCAGTCCTCACAAGACCTACGAGCAGTACTTC
.	TRBV5-6	.	TRBJ1-5	CASSLVSGQPQHF	TGTGCCAGCAGCTTGGTTTCGGGGCAGCCCCAGCATTTT
.	TRBV7-6	TRBD1	TRBJ2-7	CASSYGTGRAEQYF	TGTGCCAGCAGCTACGGGACAGGGAGGGCCGAGCAGTACTTC
few	TRBV20-1	.	TRBJ2-2	CSASNTRQNTGELFF	TGCAGTGCTAGTAATACCCGGCAGAACACCGGGGAGCTGTTTTTT
many	TRBV12-3/TRBV12-4	.	TRBJ2-2	CASRVRDKAYGELFF	TGTGCCAGCAGGGTCCGGGACAAGGCCTACGGGGAGCTGTTTTTT
.	TRBV7-9	TRBD1	TRBJ1-2	CASSLDRGRGGYTF	TGTGCCAGCAGCTTAGACAGGGGGCGCGGTGGCTACACCTTC
few	TRBV7-2	TRBD1	TRBJ2-7	CASSLSRDRAYEQYF	TGTGCCAGCAGCTTATCGCGGGACAGGGCCTACGAGCAGTACTTC
few	TRBV4-3	.	TRBJ1-1	CASSQDLRVEHSEAFF	TGCGCCAGCAGCCAAGATCTTCGGGTTGAACACTCTGAAGCTTTCTTT
few	TRBV4-3	.	TRBJ2-2	CASSQGRGPGELFF	TGCGCCAGCAGCCAAGGGAGAGGTCCCGGGGAGCTGTTTTTT
.	TRBV7-9	TRBD2	TRBJ2-7	CASSTTRGDPYEQYF	TGTGCCAGCAGCACAACCCGGGGGGACCCCTACGAGCAGTACTTC
few	TRBV7-2	.	TRBJ1-3	CASSFSVTGNTIYF	TGTGCCAGCAGCTTCTCGGTAACCGGAAACACCATATATTTT
few	TRBV7-2	.	TRBJ1-5	CASSLTGTSNQPQHF	TGTGCCAGCAGCTTAACCGGGACTAGCAATCAGCCCCAGCATTTT
.	TRBV4-3	.	TRBJ1-2	CASSQEVASEGSYGYTF	TGCGCCAGCAGCCAAGAGGTCGCGAGCGAGGGCAGCTATGGCTACACCTTC
few	TRBV29-1	.	TRBJ2-7	CSVEDPSSYEQYF	TGCAGCGTTGAGGACCCGAGCTCCTACGAGCAGTACTTC
.	TRBV9	.	TRBJ2-6	CASSGVSSGANVLTF	TGTGCCAGCAGCGGCGTAAGCTCTGGGGCCAACGTCCTGACTTTC
.	TRBV7-9	TRBD1	TRBJ2-5	CASSLSPGQGKNF	TGTGCCAGCAGCCTCAGTCCGGGACAGGGGAAGAACTTC
.	TRBV18	TRBD1	TRBJ2-7	CASSLQTGTGGLNEQYF	TGTGCCAGCTCACTACAGACCGGGACAGGGGGCTTAAACGAGCAGTACTTC
few	TRBV20-1	.	TRBJ1-4	CSARVYSEKLFF	TGCAGTGCTAGAGTCTATAGTGAAAAACTGTTTTTT
few	TRBV28	TRBD1	TRBJ2-5	CASSFTGGHQETQYF	TGTGCCAGCAGTTTTACAGGGGGCCACCAAGAGACCCAGTACTTC
.	TRBV9	TRBD2	TRBJ2-3	CASSVGLAGATDTQYF	TGTGCCAGCAGCGTAGGACTAGCGGGGGCAACAGATACGCAGTATTTT
.	TRBV12-3/TRBV12-4	TRBD1	TRBJ2-7	CASSLTGTGVYPYEQYF	TGTGCCAGCAGTTTAACCGGGACAGGGGTTTATCCCTACGAGCAGTACTTC
.	TRBV2	TRBD1	TRBJ1-2	CASGWTGGARNYGYTF	TGTGCCAGCGGATGGACAGGGGGCGCTCGAAACTATGGCTACACCTTC
.	TRBV20-1	TRBD2	TRBJ2-5	CSAMTSGSETQYF	TGCAGTGCTATGACTAGCGGCTCAGAGACCCAGTACTTC
few	TRBV12-5	.	TRBJ2-7	CASATSNLDSYEQYF	TGTGCTAGTGCCACCAGTAATCTAGACTCCTACGAGCAGTACTTC
few	TRBV3-1	.	TRBJ2-5	CASSQGWGQGETQYF	TGTGCCAGCAGCCAAGGGTGGGGGCAGGGAGAGACCCAGTACTTC
.	TRBV12-3/TRBV12-4	.	TRBJ1-5	CASGADNQPQHF	TGTGCCAGCGGGGCAGACAATCAGCCCCAGCATTTT
few	TRBV7-9	.	TRBJ2-5	CASEDLQGQETQYF	TGTGCCAGCGAAGATTTACAGGGCCAAGAGACCCAGTACTTC
few	TRBV6-2/TRBV6-3	TRBD1	TRBJ2-5	CASSGTGARETQYF	TGTGCCAGCAGCGGGACAGGGGCGAGAGAGACCCAGTACTTC
few	TRBV12-3/TRBV12-4	.	TRBJ1-1	CASSYEGYAEAFF	TGTGCCAGCAGTTATGAGGGGTACGCTGAAGCTTTCTTT